This T cell receptor beta chain is drawn from a study of T cells expressing NK-cell markers. Study-wide results and limits: Each of roughly 6 donors carried dominant NKG2C+ clonotypes accounting for about 1.0-8% of CD8+ T cells.

TCRdb derives one entry per CDR3 protein from the 5' RACE reads, leaving out DNA. Recorded for this sample: 500,000 or so distinct CDR3 sequences. Germline V gene lookup returns CDR1 GTSNPN and CDR2 SVGIG (reference sequence). This CDR3 contains 15 residues. As concerns this clonotype: Its cognate antigen is unknown.

Source material: blood T cells: a sorted CD56 or NKG2C T cell subset, CD4+ or CD8+ T cells, or bulk PBMC T cells (not recorded which). V gene TRBV30 combines with J gene TRBJ2-1; the TCRdb call, TRBD2, lacks DNA for checking. The clonotype was recovered from a man between 18 and 29 years old in good health. CDR3 sequence: CAWLAGLSSYNEQFF.